One TCR beta chain is described in this entry. This CDR3 contains 13 residues. V was cut by 7 bases and J by 1 base, with 10 bases left in between. Germline V CDR1 and CDR2: SNHLY, FYNNEI. This sample is part of a study of blood T cell repertoires in COVID-19. For the study at large: COVID-19 samples collected from the United States, Italy and Spain covered acute and convalescent phases. PBMCs, B-cell-depleted T cells, or T cells provided the cDNA or gDNA that made up the material.

In the authors' methods: Estimates of nucleated cell counts were drawn from the amplification of reference gene primers. The data were produced by immunoSEQ multiplex PCR, yet TCRdb's version contains in-frame clones alone and is incomplete. V and J calls and clone size come straight from that table; D and trimming were deduced from the DNA. Of 300,000 or so clones in the sample, around 80% were seen once. The rearrangement links TRBV2 to TRBJ1-2, with D tentatively TRBD1 (6 bases). This TCR derives from a woman aged 45-59 years with acute or convalescent COVID-19. Sequenced: peripheral blood. The DNA for the CDR3 is TGTGCCAGCAAAATGGACAGTAACTATGGCTACACCTTC. This gives the protein CASKMDSNYGYTF.